This T cell receptor beta chain was retrieved from a study of T cell responses to AZD1222 COVID-19 vaccine. In its sample, this clone was seen once. Only in-frame clones appear in the TCRdb table, and some are missing; sequencing was by immunoSEQ multiplex PCR. The sample includes about 73,000 clones, roughly nine tenths of them seen just once. The origin of this receptor is an adult who received the AZD1222 COVID-19 vaccine. This specimen consisted of peripheral blood, obtained 28 days after the second AZD1222 dose.

CDR3 protein: CASSIRGSGELFF. The CDR3 nucleotides are TGTGCCAGTAGTATTAGGGGGAGCGGGGAGCTGTTTTTT. The V call is TRBV19, the J call TRBJ2-2; tentatively, D is TRBD1 (6 bases). This CDR3 spans 13 amino acids. V was trimmed by 3 bases and J by 7 bases, leaving 9 bases between them. Germline lookup yields CDR1 LNHDA and CDR2 SQIVND (reference sequence).